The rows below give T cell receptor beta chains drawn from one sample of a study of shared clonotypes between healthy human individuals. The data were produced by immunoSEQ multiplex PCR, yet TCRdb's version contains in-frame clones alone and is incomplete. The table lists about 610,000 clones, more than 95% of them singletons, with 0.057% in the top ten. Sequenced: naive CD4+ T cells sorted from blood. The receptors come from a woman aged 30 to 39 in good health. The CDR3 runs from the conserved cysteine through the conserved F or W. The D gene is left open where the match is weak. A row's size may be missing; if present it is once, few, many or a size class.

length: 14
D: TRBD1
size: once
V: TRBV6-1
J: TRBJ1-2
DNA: TGTGCCAGCAGTGAACAGGGGGCCTTGAGTGGCTACACCTTC
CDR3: CASSEQGALSGYTF

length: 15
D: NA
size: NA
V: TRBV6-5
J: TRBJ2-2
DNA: TGTGCCAGCAGTTACCTGGACTCAAACACCGGGGAGCTGTTTTTT
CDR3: CASSYLDSNTGELFF

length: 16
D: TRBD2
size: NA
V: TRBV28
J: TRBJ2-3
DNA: TGTGCCAGCACCTCCCCTGGGCGCGGGAGCGCAGATACGCAGTATTTT
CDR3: CASTSPGRGSADTQYF

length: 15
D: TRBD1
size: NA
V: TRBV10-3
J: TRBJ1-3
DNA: TGTGCCATCAGCGGGACAGGGTACTCTGGAAACACCATATATTTT
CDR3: CAISGTGYSGNTIYF

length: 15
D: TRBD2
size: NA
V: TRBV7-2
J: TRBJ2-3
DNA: TGTGCCAGCAGCCCCGGTGGGAGGGGCACAGATACGCAGTATTTT
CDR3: CASSPGGRGTDTQYF

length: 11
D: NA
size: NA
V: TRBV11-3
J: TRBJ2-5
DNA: TGTGCCAGCAGCGCTCAAGAGACCCAGTACTTC
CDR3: CASSAQETQYF

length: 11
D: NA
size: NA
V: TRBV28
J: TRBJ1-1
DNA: TGTGCCAGCACCAAGGGTCGTGAAGCTTTCTTT
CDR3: CASTKGREAFF

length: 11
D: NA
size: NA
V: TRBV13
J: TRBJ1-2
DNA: TGTGCCAGCAGCCCCGACTATGGCTACACCTTC
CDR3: CASSPDYGYTF

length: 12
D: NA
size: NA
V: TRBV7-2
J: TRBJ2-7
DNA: TGTGCCAGCAGCTTAGGGGTCTACGAGCAGTACTTC
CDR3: CASSLGVYEQYF

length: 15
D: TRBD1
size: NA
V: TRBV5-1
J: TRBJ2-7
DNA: TGCGCCAGCAGCTTGGACGGACAGGGGTCCTACGAGCAGTACTTC
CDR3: CASSLDGQGSYEQYF

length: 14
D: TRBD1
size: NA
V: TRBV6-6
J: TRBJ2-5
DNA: TGTGCCAGCAGTGGTACAGGGGGCCAAGAGACCCAGTACTTC
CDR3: CASSGTGGQETQYF

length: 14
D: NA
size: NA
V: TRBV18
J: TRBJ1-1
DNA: TGTGCCAGCTCACCCCAGGGGCCTAGGACTGAAGCTTTCTTT
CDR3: CASSPQGPRTEAFF

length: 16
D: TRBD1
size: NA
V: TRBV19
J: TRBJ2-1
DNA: TGTGCCAGTAGCTCCTCCCCAGGGACAGGGTCCGGTGAGCAGTTCTTC
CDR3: CASSSSPGTGSGEQFF

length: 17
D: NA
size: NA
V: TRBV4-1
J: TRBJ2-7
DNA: TGCGCCAGCAGCCAAGATTATGGTACAGGGTCAGCCTACGAGCAGTACTTC
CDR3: CASSQDYGTGSAYEQYF